The text below deals with one T cell receptor (beta chain). This sample stems from a study of technical replicates of blood from several donors. Method: immunoSEQ multiplex PCR; TCRdb's copy keeps in-frame clones and lacks some. The table records over 75,000 clones, 95% of them present only once. V was shortened by 7 bases and J by 5 bases, with 11 bases between the two germline ends. Germline lookup yields CDR1 MDHEN and CDR2 SYDVKM. The length of the CDR3 is 12 residues. This receptor was obtained from a human donor in good health. This chain connects TRBV28 to TRBJ1-2; TRBD1 is a possible D gene (6 bases). Sequencing was performed on T cells isolated from PBMCs. For the CDR3, the DNA is TGTGCCAGCACGGACAGACAATATGGCTACACCTTC. Amino acids: CASTDRQYGYTF.